Below are 28 T cell receptor beta chains sequenced from a single sample in a study of early T cells in non-severe SARS-CoV-2 infection. TCRdb re-derived calls from the 5' RACE reads in MiXCR, one entry per CDR3 protein. This table holds 84,000 or so distinct CDR3 sequences, 14% found once. The specimen sequenced was whole blood. Receptors were obtained from an adult who was a healthcare worker with PCR-confirmed SARS-CoV-2 infection or an uninfected control (not recorded which).

The rearrangement links TRBV12-3 or TRBV12-4 to TRBJ2-7; no firm D call. The ends were cut back, 3 bases at V and 4 bases at J, with 16 bases in the middle. CDR3 length equals 15 residues. The CDR3 DNA is TGTGCCAGCAGTTTGTCCGGACCAGGATCTTACGAGCAGTACTTC. This translates into CASSLSGPGSYEQYF.

This clonotype has at least ten counts. The chain is built from TRBV29-1 and TRBJ2-3, with TRBD1 matching over 8 bases. Trimming removed 5 bases from V and 4 bases from J; junction bases left unmatched: 5. This CDR3 region has 13 residues. Germline CDR1 SQVTM, CDR2 ANQGSEA. The CDR3 sequence: CSVTDRGPDTQYF. CDR3 bases: TGCAGCGTTACAGACAGGGGCCCAGATACGCAGTATTTT.

This clonotype was seen a few times. CDR3 in amino acids: CASSQGVGADTGTEAFF. CDR3 DNA sequence: TGTGCCAGCAGCCAAGGGGTAGGGGCGGACACAGGCACTGAAGCTTTCTTT. V usage is TRBV4-2 and J usage is TRBJ1-1; possible D gene TRBD1, 5 bases. Germline-derived CDR1 and CDR2 are LGHNA and YNFKEQ. V lost 1 base and J 4 bases, leaving 19 bases between the germline ends. The CDR3 has 17 residues.

This clonotype was seen a few times. This chain connects TRBV7-2 to TRBJ2-3, with TRBD2 matching 9 bases. This CDR3 has 18 residues. Germline CDR1 and CDR2: SGHTA and FQGNSA. V was pared by 6 bases and J by 3 bases, with 16 bases of the junction left unmatched. The CDR3 DNA reads as TGTGCCAGCAGTTCCGAATGGTATGCTAGCGGGGCGACAGATACGCAGTATTTT. Translation gives CASSSEWYASGATDTQYF.

This chain links TRBV4-2 with TRBJ2-5; the match to TRBD1 covers 9 bases. The CDR3 totals 15 residues. V shed 4 bases, J shed 2 bases, and the junction held 5 bases outside the gene matches. Germline CDR1 and CDR2: LGHNA and YNFKEQ. The CDR3 region is CASSLRTGEQETQYF. The DNA of the CDR3 is TGTGCCAGCAGCCTACGGACAGGGGAACAAGAGACCCAGTACTTC.

This chain uses TRBV7-3 with TRBJ2-2, with D perhaps TRBD2 (6 bases). Germline CDR1 is SGHTA and CDR2 is FQGTGA. The length of the CDR3 is 15 residues. V was shortened by 2 bases and J by 0 bases, with 7 bases between the two germline ends. CDR3 coding DNA: TGTGCCAGCAGCTTAGCGGGACCGAACACCGGGGAGCTGTTTTTT. This translates into CASSLAGPNTGELFF.

The chain joins TRBV6-1 to TRBJ2-4, with TRBD2 as a possible D gene (6 bases). Per germline, CDR1 MNHNS and CDR2 SASEGT. With 6 bases removed from V and 10 bases from J, the gap between germline ends came to 28 bases. The CDR3 runs to 17 residues. CDR3 sequence: CASSRTSWSSYEVIQYF. CDR3 DNA sequence: TGTGCCAGCAGCAGAACTAGCTGGAGTTCGTACGAGGTTATTCAGTACTTC.

This clonotype was found a few times. The chain is built from TRBV7-9 and TRBJ2-3, with D unresolved. V lost 3 bases and J lost 1, with 17 bases in between. This CDR3 spans 17 amino acids. CDR1 SEHNR and CDR2 FQNEAQ come from the germline V gene (reference sequence). CDR3 amino acids: CASSFTNYKWGTDTQYF. CDR3 in DNA: TGTGCCAGCAGCTTCACCAACTACAAGTGGGGCACAGATACGCAGTATTTT.

This clonotype was counted at least ten times. The chain employs TRBV2 and TRBJ1-1; the match to TRBD1 covers 11 bases. Germline V gives CDR1 SNHLY, CDR2 FYNNEI. This CDR3 has 13 residues. V trimming: 3 bases; J trimming: 11 bases; junction bases outside the gene matches: 5. This CDR3 reads CASSEDRGLHAFF. CDR3 sequence (DNA): TGTGCCAGCAGTGAGGACAGGGGGCTGCACGCTTTCTTT.

CDR3 DNA sequence: TGCGCCAGCAGCCCGGGACAGGACGTCTATGGCTACACCTTC. This sequence encodes CASSPGQDVYGYTF. The J gene is TRBJ1-2, the V gene TRBV5-1; TRBD1 matches at 8 bases. V gave up 4 bases and J gave up 4 bases; unmatched junction bases: 6. Germline V CDR1 and CDR2: SGHRS, YFSETQ. This CDR3 has 14 amino acids.

This clonotype was detected a few times. The chain uses TRBV5-4 and TRBJ1-1; 8 bases map to TRBD1. V was pared by 5 bases and J by 0 bases, with 6 bases of the junction left unmatched. Germline-derived CDR1 and CDR2 are SGHNT and YYREEE (reference sequence). The CDR3 contains 15 residues. The CDR3 loop reads CASSQTGGLNTEAFF. CDR3 coding DNA: TGTGCCAGCAGTCAAACAGGGGGTCTGAACACTGAAGCTTTCTTT. Full variable domain (remainder filled in from reference TRBV5-4 and TRBJ1-1): ETGVTQSPTHLIKTRGQQVTLRCSSQSGHNTVSWYQQALGQGPQFIFQYYREEENGRGNFPPRFSGLQFPNYSSELNVNALELDDSALYLCASSQTGGLNTEAFFGQGTRLTVV.

This clonotype was seen a few times. As DNA, the CDR3 is TGCGCCAGCAGCCAAGATATCACAGCCCCCTATGGCTACACCTTC. It translates to CASSQDITAPYGYTF. This chain uses TRBV4-1 with TRBJ1-2; D gene uncertain. The CDR3 is 15 residues long. V lost 0 bases and J 4 bases, leaving 12 bases between the germline ends. Per germline, CDR1 MGHRA and CDR2 YSYEKL.

The gene calls are TRBV4-1 and TRBJ2-3; D might be TRBD1 (6 bases). This CDR3 is built from 17 residues. With 3 bases removed from V and 0 bases from J, the gap between germline ends came to 16 bases. Germline-derived CDR1 and CDR2 are MGHRA and YSYEKL. The CDR3 DNA sequence: TGCGCCAGCAGCCAGGGCGCCGGGACACCTAGCACAGATACGCAGTATTTT. Residues: CASSQGAGTPSTDTQYF.

This clonotype was recorded a few times. The gene calls are TRBV3-1 and TRBJ1-6; 9 bases map to TRBD1. Germline values: CDR1 LGHDT, CDR2 YNNKEL (reference sequence). This CDR3 has 14 amino acids. V was pared by 5 bases and J by 10 bases, with 6 bases of the junction left unmatched. The CDR3 DNA is TGTGCCAGCAGCTGGGGACAGGGTCAATCACCCCTCCACTTT. Protein sequence: CASSWGQGQSPLHF.

A few counts support this clonotype. The chain employs TRBV7-2 and TRBJ1-2; D possibly corresponds to TRBD1 (6 bases). CDR1 and CDR2 from the germline V gene are SGHTA and FQGNSA. This CDR3 comprises 13 residues. Trimming left V 3 bases short and J 6 bases short, with 11 bases between. CDR3 DNA: TGTGCCAGCAGCTTGGCTGGGGACAATGGCTACACCTTC. Protein sequence: CASSLAGDNGYTF. The entire variable domain, with the rest obtained from reference TRBV7-2 and TRBJ1-2, is as follows: GAGVSQSPSNKVTEKGKDVELRCDPISGHTALYWYRQSLGQGLEFLIYFQGNSAPDKSGLPSDRFSAERTGGSVSTLTIQRTQQEDSAVYLCASSLAGDNGYTFGSGTRLTVV.

This clonotype was counted at least ten times. V and J are TRBV3-1 and TRBJ1-2; D unclear. This CDR3 spans 16 amino acids. V shed 0 bases and J shed 4 bases, with 15 bases lying between them. Germline CDR1 and CDR2: LGHDT and YNNKEL (reference sequence). The CDR3 reads CASSQEGSRLRYGYTF. CDR3 DNA sequence: TGTGCCAGCAGCCAAGAGGGGAGTCGGTTACGCTATGGCTACACCTTC. Looking up the rest from reference TRBV3-1 and TRBJ1-2 gives the full variable domain: DTAVSQTPKYLVTQMGNDKSIKCEQNLGHDTMYWYKQDSKKFLKIMFSYNNKELIINETVPNRFSPKSPDKAHLNLHINSLELGDSAVYFCASSQEGSRLRYGYTFGSGTRLTVV.

The gene calls are TRBV18 and TRBJ2-1; possibly TRBD2 for D (6 bases). The germline CDR1 and CDR2 sequences are KGHSH and LQKENI. The V gene lost 5 bases and the J gene lost 8 bases, with 19 bases spanning the gap. The CDR3 extends over 15 amino acids. CDR3 coding DNA: TGTGCCAGCTCAACCAACACGGGGCGGGACGATGAGCAGTTCTTC. The encoded protein is CASSTNTGRDDEQFF.

This clonotype was observed a few times. The V and J genes are TRBV3-1 and TRBJ2-7; TRBD1 matches at 8 bases. V gave up 0 bases and J gave up 3 bases; unmatched junction bases: 4. Germline V gene sequence: CDR1 LGHDT, CDR2 YNNKEL (reference sequence). This CDR3 is built from 15 residues. The CDR3 sequence: CASSQEPGGYYEQYF. In DNA, the CDR3 is TGTGCCAGCAGCCAAGAACCAGGGGGCTACTACGAGCAGTACTTC.

Concerning this clonotype itself: In this CDR3 the conserved last residue, phenylalanine or tryptophan, is missing, so a read error is likely. No DNA is shown, since the ends of the CDR3 on it are uncertain; the CDR3 is the one TCRdb lists. This rearrangement joins TRBV28 to TRBJ2-5; the table gives TRBD2 as D, unverified against the DNA. Germline values: CDR1 MDHEN, CDR2 SYDVKM. Ends included, the CDR3 has 12 residues. The CDR3: CASSPTPGLVSL.

This clonotype was counted a few times. The chain combines TRBV20-1 with TRBJ1-2; no clear D. Trimming removed 3 bases at V and 3 bases at J, with 11 bases between. The CDR3 contains 13 residues. Per germline, CDR1 DFQATT and CDR2 SNEGSKA (reference sequence). The CDR3 reads CSARDGSHYGYTF. The CDR3 DNA follows: TGCAGTGCTAGGGACGGCAGTCACTATGGCTACACCTTC.

The chain carries TRBV5-1 and TRBJ2-1, with TRBD1 as a possible D gene (6 bases). This CDR3 is built from 15 residues. Germline V lookup: CDR1 SGHRS, CDR2 YFSETQ. V lost 0 bases and J lost 5, with 12 bases in between. The DNA of the CDR3 is TGCGCCAGCAGCTTGGGGCAGGGGCTGAACAATGAGCAGTTCTTC. Residues: CASSLGQGLNNEQFF. Looking up the rest from reference TRBV5-1 and TRBJ2-1 gives the full variable domain: KAGVTQTPRYLIKTRGQQVTLSCSPISGHRSVSWYQQTPGQGLQFLFEYFSETQRNKGNFPGRFSGRQFSNSRSEMNVSTLELGDSALYLCASSLGQGLNNEQFFGPGTRLTVL.

This clonotype was seen ten or more times. The chain carries TRBV7-2 and TRBJ1-5, with D hard to call. V was trimmed by 5 bases and J by 1 base, leaving 21 bases between them. The CDR3 is 18 residues long. From germline, CDR1 is SGHTA and CDR2 FQGNSA. Written as DNA, the CDR3 is TGTGCCAGCAGCCGGGGAAACCCTCGAACACAGAGCAATCAGCCCCAGCATTTT. It translates to CASSRGNPRTQSNQPQHF.

The chain links TRBV7-9 to TRBJ2-2; D is possibly TRBD2 (6 bases). CDR1 and CDR2 from the germline V gene are SEHNR and FQNEAQ (reference sequence). V dropped 5 bases and J dropped 5 bases, with 9 bases sitting between them. This CDR3 comprises 13 residues. Here the CDR3 reads CASSKAGTGELFF. The CDR3, as DNA: TGTGCCAGCAGCAAGGCGGGGACCGGGGAGCTGTTTTTT.

This clonotype was detected only a few times. The CDR3 here is CASSGSRGQPTDTQYF. CDR3 sequence (DNA): TGTGCCAGCAGTGGTTCGCGGGGCCAACCCACAGATACGCAGTATTTT. The rearrangement joins TRBV6-1 to TRBJ2-3; the D gene is possibly TRBD2 (6 bases). Germline V lookup: CDR1 MNHNS, CDR2 SASEGT. V was cut by 4 bases and J by 2 bases, with 16 bases left in between. The CDR3 is 16 residues long.

A few counts support this clonotype. The CDR3 bases are TGTGCCAGCAGCCCCGGAGGGACAGTCACTGGAAACACCATATATTTT. It specifies CASSPGGTVTGNTIYF. The rearrangement uses TRBV4-2 and TRBJ1-3; TRBD1 matches at 7 bases. The length of the CDR3 is 16 residues. Per the germline V gene, CDR1 is LGHNA and CDR2 is YNFKEQ. V dropped 4 bases and J dropped 2; count of bases not matched to a gene: 8.

The chain combines TRBV4-2 with TRBJ1-1, with no clear D. Trimming took 1 base from V and 0 from J, leaving 12 bases between them. Germline CDR1 is LGHNA and CDR2 is YNFKEQ. The CDR3 contains 16 residues. CDR3 in amino acids: CASSQVGGPLNTEAFF. CDR3 nucleotides: TGTGCCAGCAGCCAAGTTGGCGGGCCCCTGAACACTGAAGCTTTCTTT.

The gene calls are TRBV7-3 and TRBJ1-1, with D possibly matching TRBD1 (5 bases). CDR1 is SGHTA and CDR2 is FQGTGA in the germline V gene. The CDR3 covers 15 residues. V was shortened by 6 bases and J by 0 bases, with 14 bases between the two germline ends. CDR3 region: CASRRDPGLNTEAFF. DNA of the CDR3: TGTGCCAGCAGGCGAGACCCGGGGCTGAACACTGAAGCTTTCTTT.

In its sample, this clonotype was seen many times. This chain connects TRBV20-1 to TRBJ2-7, with D possibly matching TRBD2 (6 bases). Germline assignment: CDR1 DFQATT and CDR2 SNEGSKA (reference sequence). V was shortened by 3 bases and J by 1 base, with 7 bases between the two germline ends. The CDR3 totals 12 residues. The CDR3 reads CSASGTSYEQYF. As DNA, the CDR3 is TGCAGTGCTAGCGGGACTTCCTACGAGCAGTACTTC.